These 24 T cell receptor beta chains were sequenced from one sample in a study of Graves' ophthalmopathy and Graves' hyperthyroidism. CDR3 regions of TCR beta were amplified from RNA transcripts. HTBI-primed first-round RT-PCR preceded second-round multiplex PCR. TCRdb reprocessed the multiplex PCR reads with MiXCR, giving one entry per CDR3 protein. This sample yields around 590,000 distinct CDR3 sequences, of which 39% are seen a single time; around 4.6% belongs to the top ten. Sequencing used peripheral blood or thyroid tissue (not recorded which). The receptors stem from an adult man with Graves' hyperthyroidism.

Regarding this clonotype: With a much larger clone just one base away, this may be a read error. This rearrangement joins TRBV7-6 to TRBJ2-7; 9 bases are shared with TRBD1. The CDR3 is 14 amino acids. The V gene's germline CDR1 is SGHVS and CDR2 FNYEAQ. CDR3 residues: CAGSPGTGFYEQYF. In nucleotides, the CDR3 is TGTGCCGGCAGCCCCGGGACAGGGTTCTACGAGCAGTACTTC.

There are many counts of this clonotype. The V call is TRBV29-1, the J call TRBJ2-2, with unresolved D. The V end was cut by 7 bases, the J end by 1 base, with 7 bases between. The germline V gene has CDR1 SQVTM and CDR2 ANQGSEA. The CDR3 has 12 residues. The CDR3 nucleotides read TGCAGCGCTGCCGGGAACACCGGGGAGCTGTTTTTT. Its translation is CSAAGNTGELFF.

Concerning this clonotype itself: A much larger clone differs from this one at a single base, so this may be a read error. V gene TRBV25-1 combines with J gene TRBJ1-1, with a possible D match to TRBD1 (5 bases). This CDR3 spans 15 amino acids. Germline V lookup: CDR1 MGHDK, CDR2 SYGVNS. With 4 bases removed from V and 4 bases from J, the gap between germline ends came to 16 bases. This chain's CDR3 is CASSGAKGRSTEAFF. CDR3 DNA sequence: TGTGCCAGCAGTGGAGCAAAGGGGAGGAGCACTGAAGCTTTCTTT. Full variable domain (missing parts from reference TRBV25-1 and TRBJ1-1): EADIYQTPRYLVIGTGKKITLECSQTMGHDKMYWYQQDPGMELHLIHYSYGVNSTEKGDLSSESTVSRIRTEHFPLTLESARPSHTSQYLCASSGAKGRSTEAFFGQGTRLTVV.

Comment on this clonotype: One end of the junction does not line up with germline, which may come from a read error. The rearrangement uses TRBV7-4 and TRBJ1-1; 8 positions match TRBD1. Germline CDR1 reads SGHVT; CDR2 reads SQSDAQ. The CDR3 spans 16 residues. CDR3 sequence: CASSLSQGAPNTKAFF. As DNA, the CDR3 is TGTGCCAGCAGCTTATCGCAGGGGGCCCCGAACACTAAAGCTTTCTTT.

Turning to this clonotype: A much more abundant neighbour one base away suggests this may be a read error. V and J are TRBV2 and TRBJ1-4; 7 bases are a match to TRBD1. J lost 7 bases, V lost 6 bases, and 11 bases had no gene match. Germline CDR1 and CDR2: SNHLY and FYNNEI. The CDR3 is 15 residues long. CDR3 coding DNA: TGTGCCAGCAGGTTAGCTCGACAGGGTCTTGAAAAACTGTTTTTT. This gives the protein CASRLARQGLEKLFF.

This clonotype was seen repeatedly, ten times or more. V usage is TRBV20-1 and J usage is TRBJ1-6; TRBD1 might be the D (5 bases). The CDR3 extends over 14 amino acids. Deletions cut 5 bases from V and 5 bases from J, with 13 bases between. From germline, CDR1 is DFQATT and CDR2 SNEGSKA (reference sequence). CDR3 region: CSAPLAGDNSPLHF. CDR3 in DNA: TGCAGTGCTCCCCTGGCGGGGGATAATTCACCCCTCCACTTT.

This clonotype appeared many times. The chain has TRBV12-5 and TRBJ1-5; 9 bases agree with TRBD1. The CDR3 runs to 16 residues. The V gene end was trimmed by 6 bases and the J gene end by 5 bases; junction bases not matched to a gene: 11. Germline V lookup: CDR1 LGHNT, CDR2 FRNRAP. CDR3 coding DNA: TGTGCTAGTGGCCCTACCGGACAGGGGACGGATCAGCCCCAGCATTTT. It is translated as CASGPTGQGTDQPQHF.

This clonotype came up many times. This sequence joins TRBV12-3 or TRBV12-4 and TRBJ1-1; D gene unclear. Trimming removed 3 bases at V and 11 bases at J, with 19 bases between. The CDR3 is 14 residues long. The CDR3 region has the DNA TGTGCCAGCAGTTTTGGCACAGTGGGGTTTGGCGCTTTCTTT. It yields the protein CASSFGTVGFGAFF.

In its sample, this clonotype was seen once. This rearrangement joins TRBV29-1 to TRBJ1-1; a possible D gene is TRBD1 (5 bases). Germline V gives CDR1 SQVTM, CDR2 ANQGSEA. The CDR3 spans 14 residues. Trimming pared 4 bases from V and 0 bases from J, leaving 12 bases between. The CDR3 reads CSVGQGGLNTEAFF. As DNA, the CDR3 is TGCAGCGTTGGGCAGGGAGGCTTGAACACTGAAGCTTTCTTT.

This clonotype was observed once. This chain connects TRBV5-1 to TRBJ1-1; perhaps TRBD1 as D (5 bases). Germline-derived CDR1 and CDR2 are SGHRS and YFSETQ. The CDR3 extends over 16 amino acids. V dropped 3 bases and J dropped 14 bases, with 29 bases sitting between them. As DNA, the CDR3 is TGCGCCAGCAGCTGGGGACTAGCGGGAGCGTACAATGAGCAGTTCTTT. Residues: CASSWGLAGAYNEQFF.

The sample holds many counts of this clonotype. J is TRBJ2-7 and V is TRBV10-2, with 12 bases identical to TRBD1. V was clipped by 0 bases and J by 4 bases; unmatched bases: 4. Germline assignment: CDR1 WSHSY and CDR2 SAAADI. The CDR3 loop spans 16 amino acids. The CDR3 sequence: CASSESLGQGAYEQYF. For the CDR3, the DNA is TGCGCCAGCAGTGAGTCTTTGGGACAGGGGGCTTACGAGCAGTACTTC.

Remarks on this clonotype: A much bigger clone sits one base away, suggesting this may be a read error. This chain connects TRBV5-1 to TRBJ1-2; D uncertain. Per germline, CDR1 SGHRS and CDR2 YFSETQ. The CDR3 has 15 residues. The CDR3 DNA reads TGCGCCGGCAGCGGTGGCCCGACGGGTGTCTATGGCTACACCTTC. Protein sequence: CAGSGGPTGVYGYTF. The full variable domain, rest sourced from reference TRBV5-1 and TRBJ1-2, is KAGVTQTPRYLIKTRGQQVTLSCSPISGHRSVSWYQQTPGQGLQFLFEYFSETQRNKGNFPGRFSGRQFSNSRSEMNVSTLELGDSALYLCAGSGGPTGVYGYTFGSGTRLTVV.

This clonotype was counted a few times. The chain carries TRBV6-1 and TRBJ2-7; possible D gene TRBD1, 5 bases. Germline V gene data show CDR1 as MNHNS and CDR2 as SASEGT. The CDR3 consists of 11 residues. The V end was cut by 2 bases, the J end by 10 bases, with 9 bases between. Written as DNA, the CDR3 is TGTGCCAGCAGTGAATCCAGGGTCCAGTACTTC. Translating gives CASSESRVQYF.

This clonotype has more than one count but fewer than ten. The chain couples TRBV4-2 to TRBJ1-4, with D maybe TRBD1 (5 bases). CDR1 and CDR2 from the germline V gene are LGHNA and YNFKEQ. CDR3 length: 16 amino acids. Trimming removed 4 bases from V and 8 bases from J, with 20 bases in between. CDR3 sequence (DNA): TGTGCCAGCAGCCCATCCCAAGGGAGGGGAGGGGAAAAACTGTTTTTT. Translation: CASSPSQGRGGEKLFF.

In this sample, this clonotype turned up many times. CDR3 in amino acids: CSVGQGAGNSPLHF. Written as DNA, the CDR3 is TGCAGCGTTGGACAGGGGGCGGGTAATTCACCCCTCCACTTT. The V call is TRBV29-1, the J call TRBJ1-6, with 10 nucleotides matching TRBD1. Trimming at V came to 4 bases and at J to 6 bases, leaving 3 bases not matched to a gene. The length of the CDR3 is 14 residues. Germline V lookup: CDR1 SQVTM, CDR2 ANQGSEA.

This clonotype came up a few times. The chain couples TRBV27 to TRBJ2-7; D not resolved. Per germline, CDR1 MNHEY and CDR2 SMNVEV (reference sequence). Trimming shortened V by 4 bases and J by 6 bases, and 19 bases separated the two germline ends. The CDR3 consists of 15 residues. CDR3 amino acids: CASSSPSPPYGEQYF. Written as DNA, the CDR3 is TGTGCCAGCAGTTCCCCCTCGCCTCCGTACGGCGAGCAGTACTTC.

The chain combines TRBV19 with TRBJ1-1; tentatively, D is TRBD1 (6 bases). Germline V CDR1 and CDR2: LNHDA, SQIVND (reference sequence). Trimming removed 9 bases at V and 7 bases at J, with 21 bases between. This CDR3 is 14 amino acids long. CDR3 region: CASSYGRGANEAFF. The CDR3 DNA follows: TGTGCCAGCTCGTATGGACGGGGGGCGAATGAAGCTTTCTTT.

This clonotype came up many times. The genes are TRBV5-1 and TRBJ2-7; tentative D call: TRBD1 (5 bases). V was trimmed by 4 bases and J by 3 bases, leaving 17 bases between them. Germline CDR1 is SGHRS and CDR2 is YFSETQ. CDR3 length equals 15 residues. This CDR3 reads CASSSNRPLHYEQYF. In DNA, the CDR3 is TGCGCCAGCAGCAGCAACAGGCCCCTGCACTACGAGCAGTACTTC.

The chain carries TRBV2 and TRBJ1-1; D remains unclear. The germline V and J ends were trimmed by 6 bases and 3 bases, with 8 bases remaining between them. CDR3 length equals 12 residues. Per germline, CDR1 SNHLY and CDR2 FYNNEI. As DNA, the CDR3 is TGTGCCAGCAGGGCGGAGGACACTGAAGCTTTCTTT. Encoded protein: CASRAEDTEAFF.

J is TRBJ2-3 and V is TRBV20-1; D is unresolved. This CDR3 is built from 14 residues. Per germline, CDR1 DFQATT and CDR2 SNEGSKA (reference sequence). Trimming cost V 5 bases and J 5 bases, with 17 bases left between them. The CDR3 loop reads CSAQVSVGGDTQYF. CDR3 nucleotides: TGCAGTGCTCAGGTTTCGGTTGGTGGAGATACGCAGTATTTT.

The V gene is TRBV7-2, the J gene TRBJ2-6; 8 bases fit TRBD2. The CDR3 totals 19 residues. V was pared by 2 bases and J by 0 bases, with 9 bases of the junction left unmatched. Per germline, CDR1 SGHTA and CDR2 FQGNSA. This CDR3 reads CASSLSGLARSSGANVLTF. CDR3 nucleotides: TGTGCCAGCAGCTTATCCGGACTAGCTAGGAGCTCTGGGGCCAACGTCCTGACTTTC.

V usage is TRBV13 and J usage is TRBJ1-4, with 7 bases that match TRBD1. This CDR3 comprises 14 residues. Germline CDR1 is PRHDT and CDR2 is FYEKMQ (reference sequence). After removal of 5 bases from V and 8 bases from J, the junction contained 8 bases not matched to a gene. For the CDR3, the DNA is TGTGCCAGCAGCGGGACAGAAGGTGGAGAAAAACTGTTTTTT. Its translation is CASSGTEGGEKLFF.

V is TRBV29-1 and J is TRBJ2-7; 8 bases align to TRBD1. V shed 6 bases, J shed 7 bases, and the junction held 11 bases outside the gene matches. Germline CDR1 SQVTM, CDR2 ANQGSEA. CDR3 size: 13 residues. CDR3 sequence: CSVGQESYNEQYF. CDR3 DNA: TGCAGCGTGGGACAGGAGTCCTACAATGAGCAGTACTTC.

The chain links TRBV4-1 to TRBJ2-7; 7 nucleotides align to TRBD2. Germline V gene lookup returns CDR1 MGHRA and CDR2 YSYEKL. Germline trimming cut 0 bases from V and 2 bases from J; bases unmatched to any gene: 10. This CDR3 is 17 amino acids long. The CDR3 region has the DNA TGCGCCAGCAGCCAAGAAGAAGGGAGGGCCTCACCCTACGAGCAGTACTTC. It codes for CASSQEEGRASPYEQYF.